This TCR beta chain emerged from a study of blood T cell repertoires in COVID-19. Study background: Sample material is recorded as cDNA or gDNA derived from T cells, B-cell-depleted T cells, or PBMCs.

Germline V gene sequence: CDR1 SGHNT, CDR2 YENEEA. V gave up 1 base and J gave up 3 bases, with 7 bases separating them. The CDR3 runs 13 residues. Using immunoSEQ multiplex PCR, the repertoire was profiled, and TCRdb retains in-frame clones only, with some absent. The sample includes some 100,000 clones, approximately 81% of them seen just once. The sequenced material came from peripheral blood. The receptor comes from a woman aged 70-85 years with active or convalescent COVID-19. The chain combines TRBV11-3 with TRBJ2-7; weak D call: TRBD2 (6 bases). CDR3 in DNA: TGTGCCAGCAGCTTAGGGGGGGACTACGAGCAGTACTTC. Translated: CASSLGGDYEQYF.